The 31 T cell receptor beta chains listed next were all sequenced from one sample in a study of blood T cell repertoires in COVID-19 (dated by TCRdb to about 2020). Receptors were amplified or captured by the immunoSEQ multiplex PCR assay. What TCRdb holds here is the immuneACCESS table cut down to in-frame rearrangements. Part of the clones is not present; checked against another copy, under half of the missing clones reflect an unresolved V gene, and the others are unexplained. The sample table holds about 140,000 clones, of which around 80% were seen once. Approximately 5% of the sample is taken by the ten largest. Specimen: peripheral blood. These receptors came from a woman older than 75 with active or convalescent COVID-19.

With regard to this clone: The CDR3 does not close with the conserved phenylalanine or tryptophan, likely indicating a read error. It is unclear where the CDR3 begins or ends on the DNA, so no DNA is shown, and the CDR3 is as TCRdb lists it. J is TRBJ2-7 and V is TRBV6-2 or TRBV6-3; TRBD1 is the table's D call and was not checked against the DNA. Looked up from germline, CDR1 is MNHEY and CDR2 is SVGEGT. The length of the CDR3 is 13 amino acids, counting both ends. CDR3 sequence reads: CASSYSGQGKTLL.

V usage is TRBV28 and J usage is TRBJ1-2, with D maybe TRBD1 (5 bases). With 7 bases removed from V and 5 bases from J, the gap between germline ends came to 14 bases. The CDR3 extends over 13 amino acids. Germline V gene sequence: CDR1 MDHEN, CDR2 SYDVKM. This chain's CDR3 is CASTGGEGYGYTF. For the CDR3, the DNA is TGTGCCAGCACCGGGGGGGAGGGGTATGGCTACACCTTC.

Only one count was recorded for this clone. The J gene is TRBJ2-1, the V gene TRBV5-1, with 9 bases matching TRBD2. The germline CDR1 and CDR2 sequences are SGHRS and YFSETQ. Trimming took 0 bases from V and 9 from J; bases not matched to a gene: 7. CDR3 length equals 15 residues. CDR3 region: CASSLVASGAGEQFF. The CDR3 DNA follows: TGCGCCAGCAGCTTGGTGGCTAGCGGGGCGGGTGAGCAGTTCTTC.

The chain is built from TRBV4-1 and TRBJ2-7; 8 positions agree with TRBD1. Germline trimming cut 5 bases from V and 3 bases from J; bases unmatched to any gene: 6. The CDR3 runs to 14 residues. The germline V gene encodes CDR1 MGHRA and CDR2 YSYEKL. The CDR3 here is CASSVDRGNYEQYF. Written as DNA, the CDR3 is TGCGCCAGCAGCGTAGACAGGGGTAACTACGAGCAGTACTTC.

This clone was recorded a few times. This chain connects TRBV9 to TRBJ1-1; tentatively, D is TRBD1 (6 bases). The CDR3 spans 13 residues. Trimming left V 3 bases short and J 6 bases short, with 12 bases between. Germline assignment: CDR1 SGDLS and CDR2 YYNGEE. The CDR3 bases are TGTGCCAGCAGCGAGGGACACAGCGCTGAAGCTTTCTTT. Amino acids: CASSEGHSAEAFF.

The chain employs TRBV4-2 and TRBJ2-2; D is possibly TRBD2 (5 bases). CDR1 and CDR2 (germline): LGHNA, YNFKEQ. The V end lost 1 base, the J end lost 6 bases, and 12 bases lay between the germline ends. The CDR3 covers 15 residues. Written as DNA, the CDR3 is TGTGCCAGCAGCCAAGCAGGAGGTAGTCCCGGGGAGCTGTTTTTT. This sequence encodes CASSQAGGSPGELFF.

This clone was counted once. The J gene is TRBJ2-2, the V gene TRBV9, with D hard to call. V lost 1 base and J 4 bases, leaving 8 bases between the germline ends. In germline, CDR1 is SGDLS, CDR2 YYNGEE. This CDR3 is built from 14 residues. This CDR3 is CASSVFTGTGELFF. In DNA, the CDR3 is TGTGCCAGCAGCGTATTCACGGGCACCGGGGAGCTGTTTTTT.

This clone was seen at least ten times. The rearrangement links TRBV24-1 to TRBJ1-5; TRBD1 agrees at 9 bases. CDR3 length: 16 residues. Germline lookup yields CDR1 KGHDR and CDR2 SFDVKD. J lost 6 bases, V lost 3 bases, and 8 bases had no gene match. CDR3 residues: CATSDPRTGDSQPQHF. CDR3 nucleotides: TGTGCCACCAGTGATCCAAGGACAGGGGATAGTCAGCCCCAGCATTTT.

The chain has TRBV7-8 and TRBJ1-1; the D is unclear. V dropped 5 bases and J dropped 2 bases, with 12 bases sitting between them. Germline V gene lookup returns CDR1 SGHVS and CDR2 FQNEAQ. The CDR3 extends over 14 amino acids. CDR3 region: CASSKGTANTEAFF. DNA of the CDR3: TGTGCCAGCAGCAAAGGCACAGCAAACACTGAAGCTTTCTTT.

The CDR3 DNA is TGCGCCAGCAGTTCTGGGACAGCGAACACCGGGGAGCTGTTTTTT. Its translation: CASSSGTANTGELFF. The rearrangement joins TRBV5-1 to TRBJ2-2; 7 bases fit TRBD1. CDR1 and CDR2 from the germline V gene are SGHRS and YFSETQ. This CDR3 is built from 15 residues. J gave up 0 bases and V 5 bases, and 4 bases lay outside the gene matches.

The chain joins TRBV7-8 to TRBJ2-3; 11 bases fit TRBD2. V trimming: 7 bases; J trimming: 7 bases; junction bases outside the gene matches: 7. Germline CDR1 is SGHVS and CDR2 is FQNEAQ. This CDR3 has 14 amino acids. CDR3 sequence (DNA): TGTGCCAGCACATCGACTAGCGGGGTTTATACGCAGTATTTT. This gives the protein CASTSTSGVYTQYF.

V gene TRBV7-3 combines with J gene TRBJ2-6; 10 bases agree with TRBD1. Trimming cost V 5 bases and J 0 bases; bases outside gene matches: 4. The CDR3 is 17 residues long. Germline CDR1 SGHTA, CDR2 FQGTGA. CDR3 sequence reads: CASSKGQGRSGANVLTF. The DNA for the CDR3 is TGTGCCAGCAGCAAGGGACAGGGGCGCTCTGGGGCCAACGTCCTGACTTTC.

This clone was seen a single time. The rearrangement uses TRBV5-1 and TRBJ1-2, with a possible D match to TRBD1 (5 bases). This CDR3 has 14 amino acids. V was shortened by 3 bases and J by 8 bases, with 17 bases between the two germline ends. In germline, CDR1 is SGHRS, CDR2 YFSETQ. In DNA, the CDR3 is TGCGCCAGCAGCTCAACGACAGTGTTTCGCGGCTACACCTTC. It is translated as CASSSTTVFRGYTF.

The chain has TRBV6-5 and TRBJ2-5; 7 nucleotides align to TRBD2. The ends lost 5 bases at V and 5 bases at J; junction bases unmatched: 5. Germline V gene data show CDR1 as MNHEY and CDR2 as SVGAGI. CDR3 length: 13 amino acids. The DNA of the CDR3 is TGTGCCAGCAGTCAACTAGCGCGGGAGACCCAGTACTTC. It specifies CASSQLARETQYF.

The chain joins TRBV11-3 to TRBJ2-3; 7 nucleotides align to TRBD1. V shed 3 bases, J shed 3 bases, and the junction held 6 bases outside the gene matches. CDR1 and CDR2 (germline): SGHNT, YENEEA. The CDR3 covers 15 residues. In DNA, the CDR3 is TGTGCCAGCAGCTTGGATGGCAGGGGGACAGATACGCAGTATTTT. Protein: CASSLDGRGTDTQYF.

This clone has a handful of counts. For the CDR3, the DNA is TGCGCCAGCAGTGAGTCAATCCAGGGGGCGGAACAGCCCCAGCATTTT. This gives the protein CASSESIQGAEQPQHF. The rearrangement links TRBV10-1 to TRBJ1-5; TRBD1 matches at 8 bases. Germline CDR1 is WNHNN and CDR2 is SYGVQD (reference sequence). Losses at the gene ends were 0 bases for V and 7 bases for J; bases not matched to a gene: 8. The CDR3 totals 16 residues.

As DNA, the CDR3 is TGCAGTGCTAGTCTAACCGGGACAGCCTACGAGCAGTACTTC. Translating it yields CSASLTGTAYEQYF. The genes are TRBV20-1 and TRBJ2-7; the match to TRBD1 covers 7 bases. Germline-derived CDR1 and CDR2 are DFQATT and SNEGSKA (reference sequence). The V segment lost 3 bases and the J segment 2 bases; nucleotides outside the gene matches: 7. The CDR3 consists of 14 residues.

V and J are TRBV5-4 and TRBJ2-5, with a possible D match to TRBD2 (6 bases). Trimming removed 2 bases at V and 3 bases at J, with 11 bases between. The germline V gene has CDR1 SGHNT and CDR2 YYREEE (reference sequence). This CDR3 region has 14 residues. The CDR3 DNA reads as TGTGCCAGCAGCTTCGGGCGGGACGAAGAGACCCAGTACTTC. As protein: CASSFGRDEETQYF.

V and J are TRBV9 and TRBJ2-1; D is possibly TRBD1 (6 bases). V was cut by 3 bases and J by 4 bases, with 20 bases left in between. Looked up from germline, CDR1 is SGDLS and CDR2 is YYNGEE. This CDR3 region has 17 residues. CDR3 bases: TGTGCCAGCAGCGCAACCCTAGGGCAGGGGCGATACAATGAGCAGTTCTTC. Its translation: CASSATLGQGRYNEQFF.

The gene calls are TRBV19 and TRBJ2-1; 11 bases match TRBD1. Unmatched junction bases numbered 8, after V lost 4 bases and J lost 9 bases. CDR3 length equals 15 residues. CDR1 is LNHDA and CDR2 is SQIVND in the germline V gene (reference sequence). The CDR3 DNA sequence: TGTGCCAGTAGTAGTCAAGGACAGGGGGCTAGTGAGCAGTTCTTC. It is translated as CASSSQGQGASEQFF.

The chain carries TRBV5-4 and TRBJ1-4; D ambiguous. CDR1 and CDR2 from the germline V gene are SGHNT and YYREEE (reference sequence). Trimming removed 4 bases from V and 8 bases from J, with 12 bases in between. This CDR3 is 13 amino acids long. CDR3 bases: TGTGCCAGCAGCCAAGAGGATGGGGAAAAACTGTTTTTT. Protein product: CASSQEDGEKLFF. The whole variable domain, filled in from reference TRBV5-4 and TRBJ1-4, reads ETGVTQSPTHLIKTRGQQVTLRCSSQSGHNTVSWYQQALGQGPQFIFQYYREEENGRGNFPPRFSGLQFPNYSSELNVNALELDDSALYLCASSQEDGEKLFFGSGTQLSVL.

CDR3 in amino acids: CASSPQVEAGELFF. The CDR3 coding sequence is TGTGCCAGCAGTCCTCAGGTCGAAGCCGGGGAGCTGTTTTTT. The chain links TRBV6-5 to TRBJ2-2; D remains ambiguous. The V gene's germline CDR1 is MNHEY and CDR2 SVGAGI. This CDR3 contains 14 residues. The germline V and J ends were trimmed by 5 bases and 6 bases, with 13 bases remaining between them.

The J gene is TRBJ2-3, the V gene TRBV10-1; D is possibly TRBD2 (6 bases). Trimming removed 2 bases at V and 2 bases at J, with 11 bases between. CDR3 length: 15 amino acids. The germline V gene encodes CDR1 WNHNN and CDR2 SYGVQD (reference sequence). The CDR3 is CASSERRLVTDTQYF. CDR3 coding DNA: TGCGCCAGCAGTGAGCGCCGACTAGTCACAGATACGCAGTATTTT.

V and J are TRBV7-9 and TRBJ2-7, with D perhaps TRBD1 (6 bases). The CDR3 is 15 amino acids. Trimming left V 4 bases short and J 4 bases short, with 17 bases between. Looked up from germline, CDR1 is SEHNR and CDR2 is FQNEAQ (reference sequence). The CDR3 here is CASSWDRGSPYEQYF. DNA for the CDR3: TGTGCCAGCAGCTGGGATAGGGGGAGCCCATACGAGCAGTACTTC.

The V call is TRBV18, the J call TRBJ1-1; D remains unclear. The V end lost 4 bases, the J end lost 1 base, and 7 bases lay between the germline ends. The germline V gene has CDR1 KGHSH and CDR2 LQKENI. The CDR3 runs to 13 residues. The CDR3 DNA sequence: TGTGCCAGCTCACTTTCCCAGAACACTGAAGCTTTCTTT. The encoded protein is CASSLSQNTEAFF. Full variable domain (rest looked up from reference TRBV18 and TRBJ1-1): NAGVMQNPRHLVRRRGQEARLRCSPMKGHSHVYWYRQLPEEGLKFMVYLQKENIIDESGMPKERFSAEFPKEGPSILRIQQVVRGDSAAYFCASSLSQNTEAFFGQGTRLTVV.

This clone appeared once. CDR3 DNA sequence: TGTGCCAGCAGCGCTCTAACAGGGGCGAAGGGTAATTCACCCCTCCACTTT. Translated, it gives CASSALTGAKGNSPLHF. This chain connects TRBV7-6 to TRBJ1-6; 7 nucleotides match TRBD1. The J segment lost 6 bases and the V segment lost 5 bases, leaving 13 bases of the junction unmatched. The CDR3 covers 17 residues. The V gene's germline CDR1 is SGHVS and CDR2 FNYEAQ.

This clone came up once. This chain's CDR3 is CATSRDISSGNTIYF. The CDR3 nucleotides read TGTGCCACCAGCAGGGACATCAGCTCTGGAAACACCATATATTTT. The chain links TRBV15 to TRBJ1-3; TRBD1 is a possible D gene (5 bases). V lost 3 bases, J lost 0 bases, and 9 bases lay in between. Germline V lookup: CDR1 LNHNV, CDR2 YYDKDF (reference sequence). The CDR3 is 15 residues long. The entire variable domain, with the rest obtained from reference TRBV15 and TRBJ1-3, is as follows: DAMVIQNPRYQVTQFGKPVTLSCSQTLNHNVMYWYQQKSSQAPKLLFHYYDKDFNNEADTPDNFQSRRPNTSFCFLDIRSPGLGDTAMYLCATSRDISSGNTIYFGEGSWLTVV.

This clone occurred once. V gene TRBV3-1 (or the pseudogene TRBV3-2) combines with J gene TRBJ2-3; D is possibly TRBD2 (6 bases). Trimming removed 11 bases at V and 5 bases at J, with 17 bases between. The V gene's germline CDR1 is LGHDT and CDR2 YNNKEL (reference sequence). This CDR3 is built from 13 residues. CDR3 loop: CASRGKAGDTQYF. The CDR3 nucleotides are TGTGCCTCGCGCGGGAAGGCGGGAGATACGCAGTATTTT.

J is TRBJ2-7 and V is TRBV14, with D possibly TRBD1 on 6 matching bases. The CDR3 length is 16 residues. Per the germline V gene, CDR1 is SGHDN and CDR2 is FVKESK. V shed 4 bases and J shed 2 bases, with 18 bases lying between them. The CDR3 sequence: CASSPAGQRSTYEQYF. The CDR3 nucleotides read TGTGCCAGCAGCCCAGCAGGACAGCGGTCCACCTACGAGCAGTACTTC.

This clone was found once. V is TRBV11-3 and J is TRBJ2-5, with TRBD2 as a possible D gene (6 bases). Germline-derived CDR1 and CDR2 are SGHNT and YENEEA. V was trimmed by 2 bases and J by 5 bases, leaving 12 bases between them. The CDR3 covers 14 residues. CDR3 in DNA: TGTGCCAGCAGCTTAAGGGAGGCCCCGGAGACCCAGTACTTC. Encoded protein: CASSLREAPETQYF. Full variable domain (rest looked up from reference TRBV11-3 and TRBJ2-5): EAGVVQSPRYKIIEKKQPVAFWCNPISGHNTLYWYLQNLGQGPELLIRYENEEAVDDSQLPKDRFSAERLKGVDSTLKIQPAELGDSAVYLCASSLREAPETQYFGPGTRLLVL.

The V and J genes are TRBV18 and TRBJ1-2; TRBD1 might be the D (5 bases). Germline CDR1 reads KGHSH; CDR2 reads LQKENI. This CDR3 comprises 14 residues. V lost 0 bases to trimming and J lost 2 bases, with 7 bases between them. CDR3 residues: CASSPPNRNYGYTF. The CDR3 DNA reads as TGTGCCAGCTCACCACCGAACAGGAACTATGGCTACACCTTC. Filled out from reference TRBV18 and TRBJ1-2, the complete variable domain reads NAGVMQNPRHLVRRRGQEARLRCSPMKGHSHVYWYRQLPEEGLKFMVYLQKENIIDESGMPKERFSAEFPKEGPSILRIQQVVRGDSAAYFCASSPPNRNYGYTFGSGTRLTVV.